Here is one T cell receptor beta chain with its context. These data originate in a study of OX40 agonist ivuxolimab in advanced cancers. A history of autoimmune disease or systemic immunosuppression excluded patients. Assay: immunoSEQ multiplex PCR; the TCRdb copy retains only in-frame clones and omits some. The sample holds 91,000 or so clones, under 90% seen once. This TCR derives from an adult with an advanced solid tumor such as melanoma, head and neck, liver or kidney cancer. The sample consisted of CD4+ or CD8+ T cells sorted from blood, taken in a trial of the OX40 agonist ivuxolimab.

This chain's CDR3 is CASSSRLAGGTGELFF. CDR3 nucleotides: TGTGCCAGCAGTTCCAGACTAGCGGGTGGCACCGGGGAGCTGTTTTTT. The chain employs TRBV6-5 and TRBJ2-2, with 10 bases lining up with TRBD2. The CDR3 spans 16 residues. Germline V CDR1 and CDR2: MNHEY, SVGAGI. After removal of 4 bases from V and 4 bases from J, the junction contained 6 bases not matched to a gene.